Listed below are T cell receptor beta chains from one sample, sequenced in a study of T cells after yellow fever vaccination. TCRdb passed the 5' RACE reads through MiXCR, listing each CDR3 protein once. The sample includes approximately 340,000 distinct CDR3 sequences, roughly 8.7% of them seen just once. Source: PBMCs, taken on the day of the first yellow fever vaccination. The source is a man in his late teens or twenties who received the YFV17D yellow fever vaccine. CDR3s include the opening cysteine and the closing phenylalanine or tryptophan. D genes are given only for firm matches. The listing skips clone size in some rows; elsewhere it reads once, few, many or a size class.

V gene,J gene,clone size,D gene,CDR3 length,CDR3 protein,CDR3 DNA
TRBV6-5,TRBJ1-4,-,-,14,CASSSPRGNEKLFF,TGTGCCAGCAGTTCTCCGAGGGGGAATGAAAAACTGTTTTTT
TRBV25-1,TRBJ2-5,few,TRBD2,16,CASSEIPGGPKETQYF,TGTGCCAGCAGTGAAATTCCGGGGGGGCCGAAAGAGACCCAGTACTTC
TRBV7-8,TRBJ2-1,-,TRBD2,16,CASSLILAGGINEQFF,TGTGCCAGCAGCTTGATCCTAGCGGGCGGTATCAATGAGCAGTTCTTC
TRBV6-4,TRBJ2-1,-,-,15,CASSDGRGPYNEQFF,TGTGCCAGCAGTGACGGCAGGGGACCTTACAATGAGCAGTTCTTC
TRBV20-1,TRBJ2-3,-,-,14,CSARDPYNRDTQYF,TGCAGTGCTAGAGATCCCTACAACAGAGATACGCAGTATTTT
TRBV12-3/TRBV12-4,TRBJ1-2,many,-,12,CASSAGTRRHLF,TGTGCCAGCAGTGCCGGGACTCGACGACACCTATTC
TRBV4-3,TRBJ2-5,few,-,13,CASSQDLEVGQYF,TGCGCCAGCAGCCAAGACCTAGAAGTGGGTCAGTACTTC
TRBV20-1,TRBJ2-5,few,TRBD2,14,CSARGLVAGGTQYF,TGCAGTGCTAGGGGACTAGTGGCTGGGGGGACCCAGTACTTC
TRBV7-9,TRBJ1-5,few,-,12,CASSLRTGNLAF,TGTGCCAGCAGCCTCCGCACCGGGAATTTAGCATTT
TRBV20-1,TRBJ2-4,-,-,15,CSASKGGFSKNIQYF,TGCAGTGCTAGCAAGGGGGGATTCTCCAAAAACATTCAGTACTTC
TRBV3-1,TRBJ1-6,-,-,13,CASSQAIVSPLHF,TGTGCCAGCAGCCAAGCCATCGTCTCACCCCTCCACTTT
TRBV5-6,TRBJ2-1,-,TRBD2,17,CASSLRMTSGGDGEQFF,TGTGCCAGCAGCTTACGCATGACTAGCGGGGGGGACGGTGAGCAGTTCTTC
TRBV5-1,TRBJ1-1,few,TRBD1,13,CASSPPGQGRAFF,TGCGCCAGCAGCCCCCCGGGACAGGGGCGCGCTTTCTTT
TRBV19,TRBJ2-2,many,-,13,CASSTLGTGELFF,TGTGCCAGTAGTACCCTAGGGACCGGGGAGCTGTTTTTT
TRBV7-3,TRBJ2-1,few,-,12,CASSFPQDEQFF,TGTGCCAGCAGCTTTCCGCAGGATGAGCAGTTCTTC